This T cell receptor (beta chain) was observed in a study of a mutant IDH1 vaccine in newly diagnosed glioma. This clone appeared a few times. Its specificity is not known. The CDR3 is 14 amino acids. Trimming stripped 3 bases from V and 11 bases from J, with 17 bases between. Germline V gene sequence: CDR1 SGHTA, CDR2 FQGNSA. Some clones are missing from TCRdb's copy, which holds only in-frame ones; the method was immunoSEQ multiplex PCR. The sample gives 50,000 to 65,000 clones, about 61% of which show up once; about 5% is in the top ten. Study-wide points: Immune responses arising from the vaccine appeared in roughly 95% of patients.

Time point given: week 47, end of study. All doses held 300 ug of mutant IDH1 20-mer peptide, with topical imiquimod. The donor cohort comprised cases of new WHO grade 3 or 4 IDH1-mutant, ATRX-lost astrocytoma. Material: peripheral blood mononuclear cells (PBMCs), obtained from a glioma patient whose treatment included an IDH1 peptide vaccine. The chain carries TRBV7-2 and TRBJ2-1, with D perhaps matching TRBD1 (5 bases). The TCR was taken from a man aged 35 to 55 with glioma. Some clones in this sample may be carry-over from other donors' samples. The CDR3 nucleotides read TGTGCCAGCAGCTTCGTAGGCCCGGACACCAAGCAGTTCTTC. It codes for CASSFVGPDTKQFF.